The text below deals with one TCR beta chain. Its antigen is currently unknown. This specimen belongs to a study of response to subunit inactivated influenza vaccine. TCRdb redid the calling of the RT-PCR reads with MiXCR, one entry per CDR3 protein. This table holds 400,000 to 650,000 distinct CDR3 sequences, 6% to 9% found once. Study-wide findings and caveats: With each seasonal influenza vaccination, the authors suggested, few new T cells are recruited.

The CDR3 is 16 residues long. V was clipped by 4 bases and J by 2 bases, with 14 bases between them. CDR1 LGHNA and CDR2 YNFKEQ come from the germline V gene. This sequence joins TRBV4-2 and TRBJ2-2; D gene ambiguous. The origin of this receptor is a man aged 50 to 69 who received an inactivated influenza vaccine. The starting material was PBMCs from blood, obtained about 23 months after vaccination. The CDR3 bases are TGTGCCAGCAGCCCCTGGACCGGAATTAACACCGGGGAGCTGTTTTTT. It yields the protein CASSPWTGINTGELFF.